One and the same sample provided the 22 T cell receptor beta chains below, sequenced in a study of CD8 T cells in ankylosing spondylitis. One entry per CDR3 protein, called by TCRdb with MiXCR from the 5' RACE reads. The sample yields about 280,000 distinct CDR3 sequences, around 18% seen once. Source material: blood, either unsorted or a sorted T cell fraction (not recorded which). The receptors derive from a male donor with ankylosing spondylitis or in good health (not recorded which).

The chain employs TRBV6-1 and TRBJ2-1; 13 bases agree with TRBD2. J was trimmed by 5 bases and V by 5 bases; bases with no gene match: 15. The germline V gene encodes CDR1 MNHNS and CDR2 SASEGT. The CDR3 spans 19 residues. DNA for the CDR3: TGTGCCAGCAGTCGCAGGACTAGCGGGAGAACTAGAGGGGACAATGAGCAGTTCTTC. Amino acids: CASSRRTSGRTRGDNEQFF.

In its sample, this clonotype was seen a few times. The rearrangement joins TRBV5-8 to TRBJ2-1, with 9 bases aligning to TRBD1. The CDR3 loop spans 14 amino acids. With V trimmed by 1 base and J by 9 bases, 5 bases remained unmatched. Germline CDR1 and CDR2: SGHTS and YDEGEE. The CDR3 is CASSLWDRESEQFF. CDR3 nucleotides: TGTGCCAGCAGCTTGTGGGACAGGGAGAGTGAGCAGTTCTTC. Drawing the rest from reference TRBV5-8 and TRBJ2-1, the complete variable domain is EAGVTQSPTHLIKTRGQQATLRCSPISGHTSVYWYQQALGLGLQFLLWYDEGEERNRGNFPPRFSGRQFPNYSSELNVNALELEDSALYLCASSLWDRESEQFFGPGTRLTVL.

This clonotype was counted many times. The CDR3: CASSVDALTKLFF. For the CDR3, the DNA is TGTGCCAGCAGTGTGGACGCTTTGACAAAACTGTTTTTT. The rearrangement uses TRBV12-3 or TRBV12-4 and TRBJ1-4; no clear D gene. This CDR3 has 13 residues. Trimming stripped 5 bases from V and 10 bases from J, with 14 bases between.

The chain uses TRBV20-1 and TRBJ2-3; D uncertain. CDR3 length equals 15 residues. Germline CDR1 is DFQATT and CDR2 is SNEGSKA (reference sequence). Trimming pared 3 bases from V and 2 bases from J, leaving 15 bases between. In nucleotides, the CDR3 is TGCAGTGCTAGGTATCTCCGGAGAGTCACAGATACGCAGTATTTT. This codes for CSARYLRRVTDTQYF.

The rearrangement links TRBV14 to TRBJ2-3; a weak D match, TRBD1 (6 bases). Germline V CDR1 and CDR2: SGHDN, FVKESK. The V and J ends lost 6 bases and 5 bases respectively, with 15 bases between them. The CDR3 contains 14 residues. This chain's CDR3 is CASRGTGNRDTQYF. The DNA for the CDR3 is TGTGCCAGCAGAGGTACAGGGAACCGAGATACGCAGTATTTT.

The V and J genes are TRBV24-1 and TRBJ1-5; 8 bases align to TRBD1. CDR1 is KGHDR and CDR2 is SFDVKD in the germline V gene. The CDR3 length is 13 residues. Trimming at V came to 3 bases and at J to 12 bases, leaving 6 bases not matched to a gene. The CDR3 region is CATSDPDRVVQHF. In DNA, the CDR3 is TGTGCCACCAGTGATCCGGACAGGGTTGTCCAGCATTTT.

This clonotype came up a few times. The genes are TRBV5-1 and TRBJ2-1; D is possibly TRBD1 or TRBD2 (5 bases each). The ends were cut back, 4 bases at V and 7 bases at J, with 18 bases in the middle. The V gene's germline CDR1 is SGHRS and CDR2 YFSETQ. CDR3 size: 15 residues. The CDR3 protein is CASSPSRESMNEQFF. Written as DNA, the CDR3 is TGCGCCAGCAGCCCTAGCAGGGAGTCCATGAATGAGCAGTTCTTC.

This clonotype was counted a few times. One end of the junction varies from germline; a read error may be responsible. The V gene is TRBV12-3 or TRBV12-4, the J gene TRBJ2-1; possibly TRBD1 or TRBD2 for D (5 bases each). The CDR3 contains 12 residues. CDR3 nucleotides: TGTGCCAGCAGTTTAGATGGGACCTCCGGGGTCTTC. Translating gives CASSLDGTSGVF.

This clonotype was observed a few times. This rearrangement joins TRBV6-5 to TRBJ1-6; D is perhaps TRBD1 (5 bases). Germline V gives CDR1 MNHEY, CDR2 SVGAGI. The CDR3 covers 14 residues. Trimming pared 3 bases from V and 8 bases from J, leaving 11 bases between. The chain's CDR3 is CASSYSRGDSPLHF. DNA of the CDR3: TGTGCCAGCAGTTATTCTCGAGGGGATTCACCCCTCCACTTT.

This clonotype was detected only a few times. The chain uses TRBV29-1 and TRBJ1-5; D gene uncertain. The germline CDR1 and CDR2 sequences are SQVTM and ANQGSEA. This CDR3 has 14 residues. V was shortened by 5 bases and J by 6 bases, with 17 bases between the two germline ends. The CDR3 sequence is CSVLTWGDGQPQHF. CDR3 bases: TGCAGCGTTTTGACCTGGGGTGACGGTCAGCCCCAGCATTTT.

Ten or more counts support this clonotype. The chain couples TRBV6-4 to TRBJ2-1; TRBD2 aligns across 12 bases. This CDR3 region has 15 residues. CDR1 and CDR2 from the germline V gene are MRHNA and SNTAGT. V gave up 5 bases and J gave up 5 bases; unmatched junction bases: 4. CDR3 coding DNA: TGTGCCAGCAGTACCGGACTAGCGGGACACAATGAGCAGTTCTTC. Amino acids: CASSTGLAGHNEQFF.

The chain uses TRBV3-1 and TRBJ1-6; D remains unclear. V gave up 5 bases and J gave up 7 bases, with 12 bases separating them. This CDR3 spans 14 amino acids. Germline CDR1 LGHDT, CDR2 YNNKEL (reference sequence). The chain's CDR3 is CASSSTPTNSPLHF. CDR3 in DNA: TGTGCCAGCAGCTCTACACCAACCAATTCACCCCTCCACTTT.

The sample holds many counts of this clonotype. This rearrangement joins TRBV5-1 to TRBJ1-6; TRBD1 agrees at 7 bases. In germline, CDR1 is SGHRS, CDR2 YFSETQ. The CDR3 contains 14 residues. V shed 4 bases and J 7 bases; nucleotides not matched to a gene: 5. CDR3 residues: CASSLGQTNSPLHF. In DNA, the CDR3 is TGCGCCAGCAGCCTGGGACAGACAAATTCACCCCTCCACTTT.

This rearrangement joins TRBV12-3 or TRBV12-4 to TRBJ2-1; TRBD2 might be the D (5 bases). V was trimmed by 6 bases and J by 2 bases, leaving 14 bases between them. There are 15 residues in the CDR3. The CDR3 loop is CASRERHQPYNEQFF. The CDR3 DNA is TGTGCCAGCAGGGAGCGGCACCAACCCTACAATGAGCAGTTCTTC.

This clonotype was seen repeatedly, ten times or more. The chain uses TRBV5-1 and TRBJ2-1, with 8 bases identical to TRBD2. The germline V gene encodes CDR1 SGHRS and CDR2 YFSETQ. V gave up 7 bases and J gave up 5 bases; unmatched junction bases: 11. This CDR3 is 15 amino acids long. CDR3 amino acids: CASSHGTRSHNEQFF. The CDR3 DNA sequence: TGCGCCAGCTCCCATGGGACTAGGTCCCACAATGAGCAGTTCTTC.

The genes are TRBV20-1 and TRBJ2-4, with D perhaps given as TRBD1 or TRBD2 (5 bases each). Germline assignment: CDR1 DFQATT and CDR2 SNEGSKA (reference sequence). This CDR3 contains 14 residues. The V gene lost 3 bases and the J gene lost 1 base, with 10 bases spanning the gap. CDR3 bases: TGCAGTGCTAGTCCAGGGACGGCCAAAAACATTCAGTACTTC. As protein: CSASPGTAKNIQYF.

This clonotype was observed a handful of times. This chain's CDR3 is CASSFLPGQQSDTQYF. CDR3 bases: TGTGCCAGCAGCTTCTTACCGGGACAGCAGTCAGATACGCAGTATTTT. The rearrangement joins TRBV7-3 to TRBJ2-3; 7 nucleotides line up with TRBD1. There are 16 residues in the CDR3. Germline values: CDR1 SGHTA, CDR2 FQGTGA. V gave up 3 bases and J gave up 4 bases; unmatched junction bases: 10. Filled out from reference TRBV7-3 and TRBJ2-3, the complete variable domain reads GAGVSQTPSNKVTEKGKYVELRCDPISGHTALYWYRQSLGQGPEFLIYFQGTGAADDSGLPNDRFFAVRPEGSVSTLKIQRTERGDSAVYLCASSFLPGQQSDTQYFGPGTRLTVL.

This clonotype was seen a handful of times. The DNA of the CDR3 is TGTGCCATCACCCGGGACTTCGTCGCAGATACGCAGTATTTT. Translated: CAITRDFVADTQYF. The chain couples TRBV10-3 to TRBJ2-3, with D possibly being TRBD2 (6 bases). V lost 7 bases and J lost 4, with 15 bases in between. This CDR3 has 14 amino acids. Germline values: CDR1 ENHRY, CDR2 SYGVKD.

The chain carries TRBV5-1 and TRBJ2-2; 7 nucleotides agree with TRBD1. After removal of 4 bases from V and 3 bases from J, the junction contained 3 bases not matched to a gene. The germline CDR1 and CDR2 sequences are SGHRS and YFSETQ. This CDR3 spans 14 amino acids. CDR3 in DNA: TGCGCCAGCAGCACCGGGACAGACACCGGGGAGCTGTTTTTT. It is translated as CASSTGTDTGELFF.

This clonotype occurred a few times. J is TRBJ1-1 and V is TRBV6-1; D gene uncertain. The ends were cut back, 6 bases at V and 1 base at J, with 12 bases in the middle. CDR3 length: 14 residues. Germline CDR1 and CDR2: MNHNS and SASEGT. The CDR3 sequence: CASRRGGSNTEAFF. As DNA, the CDR3 is TGTGCCAGCAGACGGGGAGGGTCGAACACTGAAGCTTTCTTT.

The chain has TRBV20-1 and TRBJ2-7, with 9 positions matching TRBD2. The CDR3 loop spans 15 amino acids. V shed 6 bases, J shed 5 bases, and the junction held 14 bases outside the gene matches. Germline CDR1 is DFQATT and CDR2 is SNEGSKA (reference sequence). The CDR3 loop reads CSALGLRGGSDEQYV. The CDR3 region has the DNA TGCAGTGCGCTTGGGCTGCGGGGGGGGTCCGACGAGCAGTACGTC.

The V and J genes are TRBV5-1 and TRBJ2-3; D is perhaps TRBD2 (5 bases). The CDR3 totals 15 residues. Germline V lookup: CDR1 SGHRS, CDR2 YFSETQ. V lost 3 bases and J 2 bases, leaving 13 bases between the germline ends. The CDR3 here is CASSYLGRTTDTQYF. In DNA, the CDR3 is TGCGCCAGCAGCTACCTGGGGAGAACCACAGATACGCAGTATTTT.